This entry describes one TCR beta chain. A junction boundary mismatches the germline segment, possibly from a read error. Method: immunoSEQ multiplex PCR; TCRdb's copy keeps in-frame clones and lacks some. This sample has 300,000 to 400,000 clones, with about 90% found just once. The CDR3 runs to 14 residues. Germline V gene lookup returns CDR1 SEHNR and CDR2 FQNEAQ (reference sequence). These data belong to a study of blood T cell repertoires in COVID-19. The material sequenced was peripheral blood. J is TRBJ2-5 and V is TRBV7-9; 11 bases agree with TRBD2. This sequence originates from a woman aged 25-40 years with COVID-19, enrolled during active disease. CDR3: CASSLAGGMETQYF. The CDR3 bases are TGTGCCAGCAGTTTAGCGGGAGGGATGGAGACCCAGTACTTC.